Each of the 7 T cell receptor beta chains below was sequenced from the same sample in a study of beta chain features in type 1 diabetes. cDNA synthesis used the whole RNA isolate, giving expressed TCRB sequences. This table comes from immunoSEQ multiplex PCR, and its TCRdb copy is limited to in-frame clones, with some not included. Among 150,000 or so clones, 40% to 60% were seen once, and the ten largest hold 0.4% to 0.5%. Sequencing was done on a sample of Tregs from blood. Source of these receptors: a man aged 18 to 29 in good health.

This CDR3 is CASSLPSGVYNEQFF. CDR3 in DNA: TGTGCCAGCAGTCTTCCCAGCGGGGTTTACAATGAGCAGTTCTTC. The rearrangement uses TRBV5-4 and TRBJ2-1, with TRBD2 matching 7 bases. The CDR3 covers 15 residues. Germline CDR1 reads SGHNT; CDR2 reads YYREEE (reference sequence). With V trimmed by 5 bases and J by 4 bases, 9 bases remained unmatched. The whole variable domain, filled in from reference TRBV5-4 and TRBJ2-1, reads ETGVTQSPTHLIKTRGQQVTLRCSSQSGHNTVSWYQQALGQGPQFIFQYYREEENGRGNFPPRFSGLQFPNYSSELNVNALELDDSALYLCASSLPSGVYNEQFFGPGTRLTVL.

This chain connects TRBV19 to TRBJ1-2; D uncertain. Trimming shortened V by 7 bases and J by 4 bases, and 10 bases separated the two germline ends. The CDR3 consists of 12 residues. Per germline, CDR1 LNHDA and CDR2 SQIVND (reference sequence). The CDR3 loop reads CASKSRSYGYTF. CDR3 DNA: TGTGCCAGTAAGAGTAGGAGCTATGGCTACACCTTC.

This rearrangement joins TRBV4-1 to TRBJ2-6; 7 bases are shared with TRBD1. The junction had 15 bases not matched to a gene; V was cut back by 0 bases and J by 4 bases. The CDR3 has 20 residues. The germline V gene has CDR1 MGHRA and CDR2 YSYEKL. In nucleotides, the CDR3 is TGCGCCAGCAGCCAAGATCTGGCCGGGACAGCCCCTCTGGGGGCCAACGTCCTGACTTTC. Its translation: CASSQDLAGTAPLGANVLTF.

This sequence joins TRBV9 and TRBJ2-5; D unresolved. CDR3 size: 14 residues. Germline V gene data show CDR1 as SGDLS and CDR2 as YYNGEE. Deletions cut 1 base from V and 4 bases from J, with 11 bases between. Here the CDR3 reads CASSVTSLGETQYF. The CDR3 nucleotides are TGTGCCAGCAGCGTAACGTCGCTCGGAGAGACCCAGTACTTC.

The chain uses TRBV6-5 and TRBJ2-1; 7 bases align to TRBD2. Per germline, CDR1 MNHEY and CDR2 SVGAGI. The V segment lost 0 bases and the J segment 8 bases; nucleotides outside the gene matches: 7. The CDR3 covers 15 residues. The CDR3 bases are TGTGCCAGCAGTTACTCGCGGGGGATGGGGTATGAGCAGTTCTTC. Encoded protein: CASSYSRGMGYEQFF.

The chain joins TRBV7-2 to TRBJ1-2; no definite D call. CDR1 and CDR2 (germline): SGHTA, FQGNSA. The V gene lost 0 bases and the J gene lost 0 bases, with 5 bases spanning the gap. The CDR3 runs 14 residues. The CDR3 loop is CASSLAFTNYGYTF. For the CDR3, the DNA is TGTGCCAGCAGCTTAGCCTTTACTAACTATGGCTACACCTTC.

The V gene is TRBV4-3, the J gene TRBJ2-2, with D tentatively TRBD2 (5 bases). The CDR3 loop spans 15 amino acids. The germline CDR1 and CDR2 sequences are LGHNA and YSLEER. Trimming shortened V by 0 bases and J by 3 bases, and 8 bases separated the two germline ends. The CDR3 nucleotides are TGCGCCAGCAGCCAAGAGGGCGGGTACACCGGGGAGCTGTTTTTT. Translating gives CASSQEGGYTGELFF.